This entry lists 10 T cell receptor beta chains sequenced from one sample in a study of post-analysis software for immune sequencing data. Notes on the study in general: Patients carried a handful of TRBV segments more frequently than controls did, and TRBV5-6, TRBV5-1 and TRBV20-1 were among them.

What these receptors recognize is not known. Libraries were made from TCR beta cDNA, and they carried unique molecular identifiers. TCRdb reprocessed the PCR reads via MiXCR and lists one record per CDR3 protein. There are hundreds of thousands of distinct CDR3 sequences in the sample; roughly 50% occur only once, and roughly 4.4% lies in the top ten. The source material was blood. The receptor source for this set is a girl aged 5 to 17 with multiple sclerosis.

CDR3: CAGSAGLTDTQYF. The CDR3 DNA reads as TGTGCTGGCAGCGCCGGACTGACAGATACGCAGTATTTT. V gene TRBV7-7 combines with J gene TRBJ2-3; D is perhaps TRBD2 (5 bases). This CDR3 region has 13 residues. The V gene's germline CDR1 is SSHAT and CDR2 FNYEAQ (reference sequence).

This clonotype was seen a handful of times. As DNA, the CDR3 is TGTGCCAGCAGCTTATCGAGGGGGTTTTGGGTGCAGTACTTC. This codes for CASSLSRGFWVQYF. The chain couples TRBV7-9 to TRBJ2-7; TRBD1 might be the D (6 bases). Deletions cut 2 bases from V and 9 bases from J, with 17 bases between. The CDR3 length is 14 residues. Looked up from germline, CDR1 is SEHNR and CDR2 is FQNEAQ (reference sequence).

On this clonotype: A junction boundary mismatches the germline segment, possibly from a read error. The chain combines TRBV19 with TRBJ2-2, with D perhaps TRBD1 (6 bases). CDR1 and CDR2 (germline): LNHDA, SQIVND (reference sequence). The CDR3 is 17 residues long. The CDR3 sequence is CASSIESGTSNAGELFF. As DNA, the CDR3 is TGTGCCAGTAGTATAGAATCGGGGACATCGAACGCCGGGGAGCTGTTTTTT.

The chain uses TRBV20-1 and TRBJ2-1; 9 bases match TRBD2. The CDR3 spans 16 residues. Per germline, CDR1 DFQATT and CDR2 SNEGSKA (reference sequence). V dropped 0 bases and J dropped 4; count of bases not matched to a gene: 7. CDR3 sequence (DNA): TGCAGTGCTAGAGATCCTCTAGCGGGACTTTACAATGAGCAGTTCTTC. It specifies CSARDPLAGLYNEQFF.

This chain connects TRBV2 to TRBJ2-4, with 9 bases fitting TRBD1. V dropped 6 bases and J dropped 8; count of bases not matched to a gene: 8. The CDR3 covers 14 residues. From germline, CDR1 is SNHLY and CDR2 FYNNEI. The CDR3 sequence: CASSRDRERDIQYF. CDR3 in DNA: TGTGCCAGCAGCCGGGACAGGGAAAGGGACATTCAGTACTTC.

The chain combines TRBV7-2 with TRBJ2-5; the match to TRBD2 covers 13 bases. The CDR3 has 16 residues. Germline V gene lookup returns CDR1 SGHTA and CDR2 FQGNSA. J gave up 9 bases and V 2 bases, and 9 bases lay outside the gene matches. This CDR3 is CASSLLTSGGAGAQYF. The CDR3 bases are TGTGCCAGCAGCTTACTAACTAGCGGGGGGGCCGGGGCCCAGTACTTC.

This clonotype was counted between two and nine times. The chain uses TRBV29-1 and TRBJ2-4; perhaps TRBD2 as D (8 bases). Germline values: CDR1 SQVTM, CDR2 ANQGSEA. Trimming took off 7 bases at V and 4 bases at J, with 14 bases between the two ends. This CDR3 region has 13 residues. CDR3 region: CSAGRGQKNIQYF. CDR3 DNA: TGCAGCGCCGGGAGGGGACAGAAAAACATTCAGTACTTC. Full variable domain (outside the CDR3, taken from reference TRBV29-1 and TRBJ2-4): SAVISQKPSRDICQRGTSLTIQCQVDSQVTMMFWYRQQPGQSLTLIATANQGSEATYESGFVIDKFPISRPNLTFSTLTVSNMSPEDSSIYLCSAGRGQKNIQYFGAGTRLSVL.

This clonotype was seen more than once but under ten times. This chain links TRBV4-2 with TRBJ2-7; D is unclear. The CDR3 is made up of 13 amino acids. Trimming took 2 bases from V and 4 from J, leaving 9 bases between them. Germline V gene data show CDR1 as LGHNA and CDR2 as YNFKEQ. The CDR3 spells CASSQTLLYEQYF. The CDR3 bases are TGTGCCAGCAGCCAAACTCTCCTTTACGAGCAGTACTTC.

This chain uses TRBV6-6 with TRBJ1-2; 7 nucleotides agree with TRBD1. J was trimmed by 3 bases and V by 2 bases; bases with no gene match: 6. The CDR3 sequence is 15 residues long. Germline V CDR1 and CDR2: MNHNY, SVGAGI (reference sequence). CDR3 sequence (DNA): TGTGCCAGCAGTTACCCGACAGGGAGCCACTATGGCTACACCTTC. This sequence encodes CASSYPTGSHYGYTF.

The chain uses TRBV5-1 and TRBJ1-2, with D maybe TRBD1 (6 bases). Trimming pared 4 bases from V and 3 bases from J, leaving 22 bases between. Germline loops: CDR1 SGHRS, CDR2 YFSETQ. The CDR3 totals 17 residues. The CDR3 DNA reads as TGCGCCAGCAGCCGGAACCCAAGTGGGGGGCTCTACTATGGCTACACCTTC. As protein: CASSRNPSGGLYYGYTF. Using reference TRBV5-1 and TRBJ1-2 for the parts outside the CDR3, the full variable domain is KAGVTQTPRYLIKTRGQQVTLSCSPISGHRSVSWYQQTPGQGLQFLFEYFSETQRNKGNFPGRFSGRQFSNSRSEMNVSTLELGDSALYLCASSRNPSGGLYYGYTFGSGTRLTVV.